This is a list of T cell receptor beta chains from one sample in a study of T cell responses to AZD1222 COVID-19 vaccine. The repertoire was sequenced with immunoSEQ multiplex PCR; TCRdb's copy has only in-frame clones and lacks some. The data contain about 150,000 clones, approximately 88% of them singletons. This material consisted of peripheral blood, taken on day 0 of AZD1222 vaccination. The receptor set was obtained from an adult in good health. Both conserved end residues are part of each CDR3. D genes are given only for firm matches. Only some rows state a clone size, as once, few, many or a class for expanded clones.

V: TRBV7-3; size: NA; J: TRBJ1-1; D: NA; DNA: TGTGCCAGCTTCACCGGGGGTTTTGAAGCTTTCTTT; CDR3: CASFTGGFEAFF
V: TRBV7-8; size: NA; J: TRBJ1-5; D: NA; DNA: TGTGCCAGCAGCTTAAGACGGTCTGGTAATCAGCCCCAGCATTTT; CDR3: CASSLRRSGNQPQHF
V: TRBV18; size: NA; J: TRBJ1-2; D: TRBD1; DNA: TGTGCCAGCCATGCCCCAGGGGGCGAAGGCTACACCTTC; CDR3: CASHAPGGEGYTF
V: TRBV27; size: NA; J: TRBJ2-1; D: TRBD2; DNA: TGTGCCAGCAGCGCCAGGACGGGACTAGCGGGACCATACAATGAGCAGTTCTTC; CDR3: CASSARTGLAGPYNEQFF
V: TRBV5-1; size: few; J: TRBJ1-2; D: NA; DNA: TGCGCCAGCAGCCAACGGGACTATGGCTACACCTTC; CDR3: CASSQRDYGYTF
V: TRBV7-8; size: NA; J: TRBJ2-5; D: TRBD1; DNA: TGTGCCAGCAGCTTAAGGTGGACAGGGGCCCAAGAGACCCAGTACTTC; CDR3: CASSLRWTGAQETQYF
V: TRBV29-1; size: NA; J: TRBJ2-1; D: TRBD2; DNA: TGCAGCGTTGTCCCAGCGGGGAGATCTACCTACAATGAGCAGTTCTTC; CDR3: CSVVPAGRSTYNEQFF
V: TRBV7-4; size: NA; J: TRBJ1-3; D: NA; DNA: TGTGCCAGCAGCTCGTACAGCCTTTACTCTGGAAACACCATATATTTT; CDR3: CASSSYSLYSGNTIYF
V: TRBV12-5; size: once; J: TRBJ1-5; D: TRBD1; DNA: TGTGCTAGTGGTTTGGGAGAGGGGGCTTTAAAAACCCAGCATTTT; CDR3: CASGLGEGALKTQHF
V: TRBV6-5; size: NA; J: TRBJ1-2; D: NA; DNA: TGTGCCAGCAGTTACATGGCGGGGGTTGGCTACACCTTC; CDR3: CASSYMAGVGYTF
V: TRBV9; size: NA; J: TRBJ1-1; D: NA; DNA: TGTGCCAGCAGCCAAAACCCTCGGGGCAACACTGAAGCTTTCTTT; CDR3: CASSQNPRGNTEAFF
V: TRBV24-1; size: NA; J: TRBJ2-7; D: NA; DNA: TGTGCCACCATGAGCTATTTCTACGAGCAGTACTTC; CDR3: CATMSYFYEQYF
V: TRBV4-1; size: NA; J: TRBJ2-5; D: NA; DNA: TGCGCCAGCAGCCAGGATGCTGCTAGCAGACAAGAGACCCAGTACTTC; CDR3: CASSQDAASRQETQYF